The subject of this entry is one TCR beta chain. What this receptor recognizes is not known. Base qualities are not recorded, but no much larger clone differs from it by a single base. TCRbeta CDR3 regions were amplified from genomic DNA using the immunoSEQ Assay, a bias-controlled multiplex PCR. Per the source publication's procedure: The number of nucleated cells in each sample was estimated by amplification of reference gene primers within the assay. Sequence reads were collapsed and filtered to measure the absolute abundance of every unique TCRbeta CDR3 rearrangement. Productive Simpson clonality was computed per sample as the square root of Simpson's diversity index over productive rearrangements. TCRdb holds this immuneACCESS table with in-frame rearrangements only. Some clones are missing; in checked studies, unresolved V genes explain under half, and the rest has no known cause. Clonal size and the V and J genes are those of that table, whereas D and trimming came from the DNA. The sample table holds over 250,000 clones, of which 82% were seen once. Approximately 5% of the sample belongs to the ten largest clones.

This sample was included in a study of blood T cell repertoires in COVID-19 (dated by TCRdb to 2020 to 2022). Concerning the study at large: Collaborator samples came from the United States, Italy and Spain and covered acute and convalescent phases of COVID-19. Samples came from the ongoing ImmuneRACE study (first 160 participants) plus 1,254 subjects from 6 global collaborators. The prospective study material was composed of cDNA or gDNA derived from T cells, B-cell-depleted T cells, or PBMCs. HLA class I and class II types, where available, came from metadata supplied by the sample provider rather than from assay-based typing. A de-identified subject ID, COVID-19 status, age in years and sex were almost always included in the sample metadata. Deeply sampled blood TCRbeta repertoires from subjects exposed to, actively infected with, or recovered from COVID-19 were included in the dataset. The repertoires were released in a freely available public database intended as a resource for research on the immune response to SARS-CoV-2. Study-wide conclusions, independent of this receptor: How much clinical and demographic metadata was included differed by source and by participant, and the metadata was provided uncurated.

In the prospective study, participants were roughly 18 to 100 years old, resided in fewer than 25 geographic areas of the United States, and were enrolled through a virtual design. To assign participants to cohorts, the prospective study relied on clinical history that participants themselves reported in a screening survey and a study questionnaire. Exposed participants were defined as having been in contact with someone with a PCR-confirmed or clinician-diagnosed COVID-19 case within 2 weeks of study entry. Each participant in the prospective study had whole blood, serum and a nasopharyngeal or oropharyngeal swab collected by mobile phlebotomists. Additional blood draws and questionnaires over a roughly two-month period could optionally be provided by prospective study participants. Prospective study blood samples were shipped either frozen or at room temperature before DNA extraction. V is pruned by 3 bases and J by 0 bases, leaving 9 bases of the junction without a gene match. Measured from the cysteine to the phenylalanine, the CDR3 is 17 residues long. The only DNA kept is the CDR3, 51 bases in frame from the first base. The CDR1 and CDR2 encoded by the germline V gene are MGHRA and YSYEKL.

Recombination connected TRBV4-1 to TRBJ2-7, with TRBD1 matching 9 junction bases. Sequences were obtained from PBMCs or T cells enriched from blood (not recorded which). This TCR came from a man in his forties or fifties who had been exposed to COVID-19. The DNA sequence reads TGCGCCAGCAGCCAGGGGACAGGGCTCCTGAGCTCCTACGAGCAGTACTTC. Its product reads: CASSQGTGLLSSYEQYF.